Ten or more counts support the clone carrying this TCR beta chain. The antigen is not known. The data are from a study of identical twins. Study-wide findings and caveats: Insertions ran lower in abundant cord blood beta clonotypes, though not in memory repertoires.

TCRdb processed the 5' RACE reads anew with MiXCR; each CDR3 protein has one entry. The sample contains roughly 350,000 distinct CDR3 sequences, more than 9% of which appear only once. The CDR3 extends over 13 amino acids. The V gene's germline CDR1 is MGHRA and CDR2 YSYEKL. Trimming removed 0 bases at V and 3 bases at J, with 2 bases between. These data are also associated with another study on yellow fever vaccine responses in identical twins.

The sequencing input was CD8+ T cells sorted from blood. The sequence was obtained from a woman between 18 and 29 years old in good health. V gene TRBV4-1 combines with J gene TRBJ2-2; no definite D call. The CDR3 is CASSQDYTGELFF. The CDR3 DNA follows: TGCGCCAGCAGCCAAGATTACACCGGGGAGCTGTTTTTT.